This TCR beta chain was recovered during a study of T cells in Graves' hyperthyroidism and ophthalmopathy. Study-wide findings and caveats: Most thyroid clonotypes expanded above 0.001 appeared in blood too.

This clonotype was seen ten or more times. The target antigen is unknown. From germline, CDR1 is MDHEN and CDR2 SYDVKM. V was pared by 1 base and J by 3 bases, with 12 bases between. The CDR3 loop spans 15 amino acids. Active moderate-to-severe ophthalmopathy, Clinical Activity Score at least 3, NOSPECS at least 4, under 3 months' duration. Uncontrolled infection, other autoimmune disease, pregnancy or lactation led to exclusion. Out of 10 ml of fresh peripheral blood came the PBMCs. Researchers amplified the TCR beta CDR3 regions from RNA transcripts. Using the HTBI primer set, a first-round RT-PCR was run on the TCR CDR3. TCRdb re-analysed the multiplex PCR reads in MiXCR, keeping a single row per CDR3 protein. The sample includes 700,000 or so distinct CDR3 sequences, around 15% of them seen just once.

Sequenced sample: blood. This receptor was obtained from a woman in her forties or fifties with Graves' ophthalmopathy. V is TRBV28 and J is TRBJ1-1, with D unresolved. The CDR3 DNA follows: TGTGCCAGCAGTTTATACACCGGGATAGACACTGAAGCTTTCTTT. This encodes CASSLYTGIDTEAFF.